This T cell receptor (beta chain) was retrieved from a study of monozygotic twins with inflammatory bowel disease. Study findings and constraints: The analysis yielded no support for one strong signal or clonotype associated with IBD.

Of note for this clonotype: What it binds is unknown.

This CDR3 has 16 residues. The germline V gene encodes CDR1 SGHAT and CDR2 FQNNGV. Template switching added UMIs carrying a 6-nucleotide sample barcode. TCRdb reprocessed the 5' RACE reads, keeping one entry per CDR3 protein, no DNA. The data include some 300,000 distinct CDR3 sequences; the top ten clones carry 5% to 6%. The chain uses TRBV11-2 and TRBJ1-1. The sequencing sample was made of blood. The TCR originated in a human donor with ulcerative colitis or Crohn's disease, or a healthy co-twin of an affected twin (not recorded which). The CDR3 region is CASSLRVDTYNTEAFF.